Below are 17 T cell receptor beta chains sequenced from a single sample in a study of T cell repertoires in cytomegalovirus infection. TCRdb itself ran the reads through MiXCR, one entry per CDR3 protein. Among 300,000 or so distinct CDR3 sequences listed, roughly 25% were seen once. What these receptors recognize is not known. The source material was cultured PBMCs, sampled from culture after CMV antigen stimulation. All receptors come from a human donor in good health (CMV status not recorded). Some clones in this sample may be carry-over from other donors' samples.

This chain links TRBV4-3 with TRBJ1-2, with a tentative D call TRBD1 (5 bases). CDR1 and CDR2 (germline): LGHNA, YSLEER. The CDR3 is 15 residues long. Trimming shortened V by 1 base and J by 1 base, and 10 bases separated the two germline ends. In nucleotides, the CDR3 is TGCGCCAGCAGCCAAGGACAGAACAATAACTATGGCTACACCTTC. The encoded protein is CASSQGQNNNYGYTF.

This clonotype was detected a few times. The chain combines TRBV11-2 with TRBJ1-1; D might be TRBD1 (6 bases). This CDR3 contains 15 residues. The ends were cut back, 1 base at V and 1 base at J, with 10 bases in the middle. Germline loops: CDR1 SGHAT, CDR2 FQNNGV. CDR3 nucleotides: TGTGCCAGCAGCTTAGCGAGACAGGCGAACACTGAAGCTTTCTTT. Translation: CASSLARQANTEAFF.

The chain couples TRBV6-1 to TRBJ2-3, with D tentatively TRBD1 or TRBD2 (5 bases each). Per germline, CDR1 MNHNS and CDR2 SASEGT. The CDR3 runs 11 residues. Deletions cut 10 bases from V and 5 bases from J, with 10 bases between. CDR3 protein: CAIRGEDTQYF. The CDR3 nucleotides are TGTGCCATCCGAGGGGAAGATACGCAGTATTTT.

The CDR3 loop reads CASSLYSGNTGELFF. As DNA, the CDR3 is TGTGCCAGCAGCTTATACAGCGGAAACACCGGGGAGCTGTTTTTT. The gene calls are TRBV7-3 and TRBJ2-2; D is perhaps TRBD2 (5 bases). Trimming left V 2 bases short and J 2 bases short, with 9 bases between. The V gene's germline CDR1 is SGHTA and CDR2 FQGTGA. The CDR3 is 15 residues long.

This clonotype was seen a few times. The chain combines TRBV4-1 with TRBJ1-3; TRBD1 is a possible D gene (6 bases). Trimming took off 1 base at V and 5 bases at J, with 12 bases between the two ends. CDR3 length: 15 amino acids. Germline CDR1 reads MGHRA; CDR2 reads YSYEKL. The CDR3 spells CASSQADRRRNTIYF. CDR3 DNA sequence: TGCGCCAGCAGCCAAGCGGACAGAAGAAGAAACACCATATATTTT.

The table lists this clonotype with many counts. In DNA form, the CDR3 reads TGTGCCAGCAGCTTATTCTCTCGGGGATGGACTAGCCCTGAATACGAGCAGTACTTC. It is translated as CASSLFSRGWTSPEYEQYF. The chain is built from TRBV7-2 and TRBJ2-7, with TRBD2 identical over 8 bases. Per germline, CDR1 SGHTA and CDR2 FQGNSA. J was trimmed by 4 bases and V by 2 bases; bases with no gene match: 19. The CDR3 is made up of 19 amino acids.

The V gene is TRBV19, the J gene TRBJ2-7; D assignment may be TRBD1 or TRBD2 (5 bases each). The CDR3 contains 16 residues. CDR1 is LNHDA, CDR2 SQIVND, per germline (reference sequence). Trimming took 7 bases from V and 6 from J, leaving 25 bases between them. This CDR3 reads CASMGLVGRGPAEQYF. The CDR3, as DNA: TGTGCCAGTATGGGTTTAGTTGGACGGGGCCCTGCCGAGCAGTACTTC.

The rearrangement links TRBV10-3 to TRBJ2-7; 8 positions agree with TRBD2. The CDR3 totals 12 residues. With V trimmed by 11 bases and J by 6 bases, 9 bases remained unmatched. Germline V CDR1 and CDR2: ENHRY, SYGVKD. DNA for the CDR3: TGTGCCTCCAGCGGGGGAGTCCTCGAGCAGTACTTC. Residues: CASSGGVLEQYF.

The chain has TRBV20-1 and TRBJ1-5; TRBD1 matches at 8 bases. Per germline, CDR1 DFQATT and CDR2 SNEGSKA (reference sequence). J lost 3 bases, V lost 5 bases, and 12 bases had no gene match. The CDR3 totals 16 residues. DNA for the CDR3: TGCAGTGCTCGACGGACAGGGAGCCTCTCCAATCAGCCCCAGCATTTT. Its protein is CSARRTGSLSNQPQHF.

This chain links TRBV30 with TRBJ1-2, with 9 bases aligning to TRBD1. The CDR3 runs to 13 residues. The V segment lost 3 bases and the J segment 4 bases; nucleotides outside the gene matches: 3. CDR1 is GTSNPN, CDR2 SVGIG, per germline (reference sequence). The CDR3 region is CAWRGQGTYGYTF. DNA of the CDR3: TGTGCCTGGAGGGGACAGGGAACCTATGGCTACACCTTC.

This chain's CDR3 is CASSPAGVYEQYF. CDR3 coding DNA: TGTGCCAGCAGCCCGGCCGGGGTGTACGAGCAGTACTTC. V and J are TRBV5-6 and TRBJ2-7, with a possible D match to TRBD2 (5 bases). This CDR3 contains 13 residues. Trimming shortened V by 4 bases and J by 4 bases, and 12 bases separated the two germline ends. CDR1 and CDR2 (germline): SGHDT, YYEEEE.

This clonotype was picked up many times. The chain carries TRBV7-4 and TRBJ1-1, with 8 bases identical to TRBD1. With 5 bases clipped from V and 1 base from J, the junction kept 9 bases outside the gene matches. This CDR3 has 16 residues. Germline assignment: CDR1 SGHVT and CDR2 SQSDAQ. This CDR3 is CASSPRTGLENTEAFF. The CDR3, as DNA: TGTGCCAGCAGCCCTCGGACAGGGCTGGAGAACACTGAAGCTTTCTTT.

The rearrangement links TRBV27 to TRBJ2-7, with 9 bases that match TRBD2. The CDR3 runs 16 residues. From germline, CDR1 is MNHEY and CDR2 SMNVEV (reference sequence). V gave up 3 bases and J gave up 2 bases; unmatched junction bases: 8. DNA of the CDR3: TGTGCCAGCAGTTTCTTAGCGGGAGAGGTAACCTACGAGCAGTACTTC. As protein: CASSFLAGEVTYEQYF.

This clonotype showed up just a few times. The rearrangement links TRBV12-3 or TRBV12-4 to TRBJ2-2, with a tentative D call TRBD2 (5 bases). V gave up 3 bases and J gave up 6 bases, with 8 bases separating them. The CDR3 sequence is 13 residues long. The CDR3 DNA is TGTGCCAGCAGTTTCTTCGGGGCCGGGGAGCTGTTTTTT. Translating gives CASSFFGAGELFF.

This clonotype has a count of ten or more. The genes are TRBV7-2 and TRBJ2-1; 9 bases agree with TRBD1. From germline, CDR1 is SGHTA and CDR2 FQGNSA. The V segment lost 5 bases and the J segment 1 base; nucleotides outside the gene matches: 6. CDR3 length: 16 residues. The CDR3 region is CASSRDREVSYNEQFF. In nucleotides, the CDR3 is TGTGCCAGCAGCAGGGACAGGGAGGTATCCTACAATGAGCAGTTCTTC.

This clonotype was seen a few times. The chain carries TRBV7-2 and TRBJ2-4; D might be TRBD1 or TRBD2, each matching 6 bases. Germline V gene lookup returns CDR1 SGHTA and CDR2 FQGNSA. The CDR3 contains 20 residues. The V end lost 1 base, the J end lost 4 bases, and 26 bases lay between the germline ends. The CDR3 DNA sequence: TGTGCCAGCAGCTTAGAGGCAGGACGGGGGCAAAAGCAGCAAAAAAACATTCAGTACTTC. Translation: CASSLEAGRGQKQQKNIQYF.

V is TRBV6-2 or TRBV6-3 and J is TRBJ2-5; D not resolved. The CDR3 length is 12 residues. Germline V CDR1 and CDR2: MNHEY, SVGEGT. Trimming removed 2 bases from V and 3 bases from J, with 4 bases in between. The CDR3 spells CASSYREETQYF. In nucleotides, the CDR3 is TGTGCCAGCAGTTACAGGGAAGAGACCCAGTACTTC.